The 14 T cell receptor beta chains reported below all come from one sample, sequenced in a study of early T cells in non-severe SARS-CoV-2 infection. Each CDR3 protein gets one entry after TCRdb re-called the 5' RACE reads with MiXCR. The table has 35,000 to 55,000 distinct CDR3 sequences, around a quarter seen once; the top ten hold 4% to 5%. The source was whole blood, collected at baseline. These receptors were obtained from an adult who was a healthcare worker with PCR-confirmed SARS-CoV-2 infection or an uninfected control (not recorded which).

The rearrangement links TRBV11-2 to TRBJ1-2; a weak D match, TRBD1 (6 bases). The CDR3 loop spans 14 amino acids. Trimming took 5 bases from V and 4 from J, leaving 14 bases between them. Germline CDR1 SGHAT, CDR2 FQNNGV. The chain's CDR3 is CASSGLTGVYGYTF. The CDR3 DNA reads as TGTGCCAGCAGCGGATTGACAGGTGTCTATGGCTACACCTTC.

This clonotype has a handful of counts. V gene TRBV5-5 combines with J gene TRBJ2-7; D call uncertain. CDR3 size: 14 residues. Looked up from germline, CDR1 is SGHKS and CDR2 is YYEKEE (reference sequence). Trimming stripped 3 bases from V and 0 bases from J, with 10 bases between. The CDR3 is CASSYDAYSYEQYF. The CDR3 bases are TGTGCCAGCAGCTATGATGCCTACTCCTACGAGCAGTACTTC.

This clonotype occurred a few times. In DNA, the CDR3 is TGTGCCAGCAGCCCCTCATTCTCCTACGAGCAGTACTTC. Its protein product is CASSPSFSYEQYF. V gene TRBV3-1 combines with J gene TRBJ2-7, with D unclear. The CDR3 extends over 13 amino acids. The V end lost 4 bases, the J end lost 0 bases, and 7 bases lay between the germline ends. Germline loops: CDR1 LGHDT, CDR2 YNNKEL (reference sequence).

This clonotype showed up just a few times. The chain's CDR3 is CASSYAGNTEAFF. CDR3 bases: TGTGCCAGCAGTTACGCCGGGAACACTGAAGCTTTCTTT. This chain connects TRBV6-6 to TRBJ1-1; D not certain. Germline CDR1 MNHNY, CDR2 SVGAGI (reference sequence). This CDR3 spans 13 amino acids. The V end was cut by 2 bases, the J end by 1 base, with 5 bases between.

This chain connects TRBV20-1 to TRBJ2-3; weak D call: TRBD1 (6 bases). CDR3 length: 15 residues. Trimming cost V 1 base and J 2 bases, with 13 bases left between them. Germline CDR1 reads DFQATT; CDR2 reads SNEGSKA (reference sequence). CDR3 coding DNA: TGCAGTGCTAGAGGGGGGCCCCACCCCACAGATACGCAGTATTTT. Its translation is CSARGGPHPTDTQYF.

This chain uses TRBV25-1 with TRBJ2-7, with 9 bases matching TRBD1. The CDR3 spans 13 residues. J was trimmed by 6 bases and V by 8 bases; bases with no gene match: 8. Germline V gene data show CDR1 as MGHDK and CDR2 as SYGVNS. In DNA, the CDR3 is TGTGCCAGCGGATTTGGGACAGGGACCGAGCAGTACTTC. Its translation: CASGFGTGTEQYF.

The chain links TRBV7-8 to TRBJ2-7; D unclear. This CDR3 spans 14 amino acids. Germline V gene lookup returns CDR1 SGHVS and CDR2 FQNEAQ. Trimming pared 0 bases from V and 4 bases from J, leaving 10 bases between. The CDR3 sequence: CASSLARATYEQYF. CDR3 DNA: TGTGCCAGCAGCTTAGCCCGGGCAACATACGAGCAGTACTTC.

The DNA of the CDR3 is TGTGCCAGCAGCGTAGGGTCCCCAGATACGCAGTATTTT. This sequence encodes CASSVGSPDTQYF. The chain has TRBV9 and TRBJ2-3; D is uncertain. The CDR3 contains 13 residues. Germline CDR1 is SGDLS and CDR2 is YYNGEE. Trimming cost V 0 bases and J 4 bases, with 6 bases left between them.

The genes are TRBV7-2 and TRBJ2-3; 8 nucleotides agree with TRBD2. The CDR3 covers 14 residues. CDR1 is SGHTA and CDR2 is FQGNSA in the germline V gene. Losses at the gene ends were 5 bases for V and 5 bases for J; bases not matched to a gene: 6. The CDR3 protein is CASSPKRGRDTQYF. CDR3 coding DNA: TGTGCCAGCAGCCCTAAGCGGGGGAGAGATACGCAGTATTTT.

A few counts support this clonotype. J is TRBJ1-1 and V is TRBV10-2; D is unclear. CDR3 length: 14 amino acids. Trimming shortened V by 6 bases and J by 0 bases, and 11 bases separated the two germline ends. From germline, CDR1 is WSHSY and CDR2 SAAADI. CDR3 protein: CASSLDGMNTEAFF. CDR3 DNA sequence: TGCGCCAGCAGCCTGGACGGCATGAACACTGAAGCTTTCTTT.

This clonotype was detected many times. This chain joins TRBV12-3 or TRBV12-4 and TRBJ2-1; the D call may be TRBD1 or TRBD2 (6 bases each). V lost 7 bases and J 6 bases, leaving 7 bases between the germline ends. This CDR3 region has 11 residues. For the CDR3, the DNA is TGTGCCAGCACGGGGGCCAATGAGCAGTTCTTC. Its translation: CASTGANEQFF.

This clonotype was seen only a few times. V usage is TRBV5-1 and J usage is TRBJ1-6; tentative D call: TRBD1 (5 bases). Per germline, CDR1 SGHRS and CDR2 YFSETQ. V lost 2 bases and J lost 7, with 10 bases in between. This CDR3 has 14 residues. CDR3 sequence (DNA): TGCGCCAGCAGCTTCTGGGGGGAGAATTCACCCCTCCACTTT. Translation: CASSFWGENSPLHF.

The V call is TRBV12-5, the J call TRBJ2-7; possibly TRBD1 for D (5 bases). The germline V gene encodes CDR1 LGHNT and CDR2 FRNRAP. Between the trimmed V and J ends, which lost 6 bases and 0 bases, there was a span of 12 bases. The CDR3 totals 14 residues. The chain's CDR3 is CASGKGPYSYEQYF. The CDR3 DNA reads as TGTGCTAGTGGCAAGGGGCCTTACTCCTACGAGCAGTACTTC. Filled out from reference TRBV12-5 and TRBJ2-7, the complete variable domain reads DARVTQTPRHKVTEMGQEVTMRCQPILGHNTVFWYRQTMMQGLELLAYFRNRAPLDDSGMPKDRFSAEMPDATLATLKIQPSEPRDSAVYFCASGKGPYSYEQYFGPGTRLTVT.

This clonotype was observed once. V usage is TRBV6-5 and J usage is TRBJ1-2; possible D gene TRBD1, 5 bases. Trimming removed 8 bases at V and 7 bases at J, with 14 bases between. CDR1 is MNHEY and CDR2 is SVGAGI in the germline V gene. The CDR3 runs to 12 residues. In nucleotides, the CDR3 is TGTGCCAGCGGGGAGGCGAGGGGTGGCTACACCTTC. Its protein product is CASGEARGGYTF.